The 5 T cell receptor beta chains listed next were all sequenced from one sample in a study of blood T cell repertoires in COVID-19 (dated by TCRdb to 2020 to 2022). The method behind the library was the immunoSEQ multiplex PCR assay. The table was pulled from immuneACCESS by TCRdb, which kept in-frame rearrangements only. Such tables lose some clones; where checked, under half of the loss comes from unresolved V genes, and the rest has no known cause. This sample is represented by tens of thousands of clones; roughly three quarters of them were singletons. The biggest ten clones account for 16% of the sample. Sequenced material: peripheral blood. These receptors were collected from a man aged 55 to 69 with acute or convalescent COVID-19.

The chain carries TRBV5-5 and TRBJ1-1; 7 nucleotides line up with TRBD1. The CDR3 is made up of 15 amino acids. After removal of 4 bases from V and 0 bases from J, the junction contained 6 bases not matched to a gene. Per the germline V gene, CDR1 is SGHKS and CDR2 is YYEKEE (reference sequence). As DNA, the CDR3 is TGTGCCAGCAGCCGGGACAGCATCATGAACACTGAAGCTTTCTTT. Translation gives CASSRDSIMNTEAFF.

V is TRBV27 and J is TRBJ1-2; 9 nucleotides match TRBD1. The CDR3 loop spans 17 amino acids. J gave up 8 bases and V 6 bases, and 19 bases lay outside the gene matches. The germline CDR1 and CDR2 sequences are MNHEY and SMNVEV (reference sequence). In nucleotides, the CDR3 is TGTGCCAGCAGCTCACTGGGAAGGGTTGGACAGGGGCTCGGCTACACCTTC. Translating it yields CASSSLGRVGQGLGYTF.

This chain links TRBV11-2 with TRBJ1-2, with D tentatively TRBD1 (5 bases). The V gene lost 4 bases and the J gene lost 4 bases, with 16 bases spanning the gap. The CDR3 totals 15 residues. The germline V gene encodes CDR1 SGHAT and CDR2 FQNNGV. The CDR3 here is CASSSSSGEGYGYTF. CDR3 DNA sequence: TGTGCCAGCAGCTCCAGTTCGGGGGAAGGCTATGGCTACACCTTC.

The J gene is TRBJ1-5, the V gene TRBV6-5; D possibly corresponds to TRBD1 (6 bases). The V gene's germline CDR1 is MNHEY and CDR2 SVGAGI. This CDR3 region has 15 residues. The V gene lost 5 bases and the J gene lost 3 bases, with 14 bases spanning the gap. CDR3 region: CASSQDSGPNQPQHF. In DNA, the CDR3 is TGTGCCAGCAGTCAGGACAGTGGTCCCAATCAGCCCCAGCATTTT.

V and J are TRBV6-5 and TRBJ1-5; 11 bases align to TRBD1. J was trimmed by 6 bases and V by 7 bases; bases with no gene match: 5. The CDR3 is 14 amino acids. CDR1 MNHEY and CDR2 SVGAGI come from the germline V gene. The chain's CDR3 is CASTRDRGGQPQHF. The DNA for the CDR3 is TGTGCCAGCACCAGGGACAGGGGGGGTCAGCCCCAGCATTTT.